Below, one T cell receptor beta chain is given with its context. Its antigen is undetermined. 13 Jbeta primers and 60 Vbeta primers were used for the PCR. Assay: immunoSEQ multiplex PCR; the TCRdb copy retains only in-frame clones and omits some. The sample yields some 200,000 clones, roughly 60% seen once. This sample was included in a study of cytomegalovirus exposure and HLA in healthy donors. Study-wide findings and caveats: A highly shared variant cluster was judged a likely technical artifact.

Trimming stripped 0 bases from V and 4 bases from J, with 12 bases between. Germline CDR1 reads GTSNPN; CDR2 reads SVGIG (reference sequence). This CDR3 is 14 amino acids long. This TCR was sampled from a man in his forties in good health and CMV-seronegative. Sequenced material: PBMCs. The chain recombines TRBV30 with TRBJ1-2; weak D call: TRBD1 (5 bases). CDR3 loop: CAWSVSRVSYGYTF. The CDR3 DNA sequence: TGTGCCTGGAGTGTAAGCAGGGTGAGCTATGGCTACACCTTC.